This T cell receptor (beta chain) appears in the sequencing data of a study of blood T cell repertoires in COVID-19. Adults between roughly 18 and 95 years of age took part from 24 US areas. Each participant's cohort was designated according to participant-reported clinical history. The CDR3 sequence is 15 residues long. V dropped 5 bases and J dropped 9; count of bases not matched to a gene: 8. The germline CDR1 and CDR2 sequences are SGHTA and FQGNSA. Repertoires were generated with immunoSEQ multiplex PCR, while TCRdb's copy carries only in-frame clones and drops some. Seen here are 250,000 or so clones, roughly 86% observed once, and the top ten hold less than 3%.

Specimen: PBMCs or T cells enriched from blood (not recorded which). The genes are TRBV7-2 and TRBJ2-1; 12 bases fit TRBD2. This sequence was found in a woman between 18 and 29 years old who had recovered from COVID-19. Here the CDR3 DNA reads TGTGCCAGCAGCCCTTCTAGCGGGGGGGCCGTTGAGCAGTTCTTC. It yields the protein CASSPSSGGAVEQFF.